This TCR beta chain was retrieved from a study of beta chain features in type 1 diabetes. Germline V lookup: CDR1 DFQATT, CDR2 SNEGSKA (reference sequence). Trimming took 4 bases from V and 10 from J, leaving 8 bases between them. The CDR3 covers 10 residues. Expressed TCRB transcripts were sequenced, since all the RNA that had been isolated was reverse transcribed. This table comes from immunoSEQ multiplex PCR, and its TCRdb copy is limited to in-frame clones, with some not included. The table shows 95,000 to 150,000 clones, with approximately 16% occurring only once. Overall study results and limits: Shorter TCRB CDR3s, moderately but significantly so, were found in Type 1 diabetes patients in all four CD4+ subsets. Equally in patients and controls, shorter templates might have been favored by PCR.

This clone appeared a few times. Its antigen is as yet unknown. One heparinised blood draw, averaging roughly 120 mL, came from each donor. The clonotype was recovered from a man aged 25-40 years with type 1 diabetes. The chain carries TRBV20-1 and TRBJ2-1, with D unresolved. Sequenced: central memory CD4+ T cells from blood. CDR3 sequence (DNA): TGCAGTGCTACCACACAAGAGCAGTTCTTC. This translates into CSATTQEQFF.